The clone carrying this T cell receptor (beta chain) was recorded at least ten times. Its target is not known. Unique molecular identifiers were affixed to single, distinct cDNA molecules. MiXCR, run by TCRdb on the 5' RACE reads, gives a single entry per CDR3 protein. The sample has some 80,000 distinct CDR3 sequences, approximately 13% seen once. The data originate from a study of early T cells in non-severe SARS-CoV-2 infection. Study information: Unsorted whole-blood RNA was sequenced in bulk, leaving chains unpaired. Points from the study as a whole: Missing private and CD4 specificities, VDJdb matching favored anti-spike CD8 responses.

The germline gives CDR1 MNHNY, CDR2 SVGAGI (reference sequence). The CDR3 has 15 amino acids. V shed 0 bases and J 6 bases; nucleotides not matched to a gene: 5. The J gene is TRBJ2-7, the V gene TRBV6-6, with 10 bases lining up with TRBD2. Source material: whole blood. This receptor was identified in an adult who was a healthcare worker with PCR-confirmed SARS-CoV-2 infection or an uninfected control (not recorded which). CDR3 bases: TGTGCCAGCAGTTACTCCCAGCGGGGGGGCCCCGAGCAGTACTTC. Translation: CASSYSQRGGPEQYF.